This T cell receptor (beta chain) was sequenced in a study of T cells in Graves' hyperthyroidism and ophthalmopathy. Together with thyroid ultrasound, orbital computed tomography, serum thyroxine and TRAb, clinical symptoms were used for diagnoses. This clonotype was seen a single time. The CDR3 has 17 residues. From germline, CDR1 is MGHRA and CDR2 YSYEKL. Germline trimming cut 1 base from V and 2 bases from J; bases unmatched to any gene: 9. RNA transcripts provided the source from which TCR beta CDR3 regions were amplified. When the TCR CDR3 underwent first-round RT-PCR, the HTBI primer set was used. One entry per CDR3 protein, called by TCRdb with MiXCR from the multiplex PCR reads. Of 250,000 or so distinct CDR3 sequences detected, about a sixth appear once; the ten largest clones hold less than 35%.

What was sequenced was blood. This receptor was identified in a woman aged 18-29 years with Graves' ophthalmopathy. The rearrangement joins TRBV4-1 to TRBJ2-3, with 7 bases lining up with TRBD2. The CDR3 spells CASSQVRGGLFTDTQYF. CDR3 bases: TGCGCCAGCAGCCAAGTTCGCGGGGGACTTTTCACAGATACGCAGTATTTT.